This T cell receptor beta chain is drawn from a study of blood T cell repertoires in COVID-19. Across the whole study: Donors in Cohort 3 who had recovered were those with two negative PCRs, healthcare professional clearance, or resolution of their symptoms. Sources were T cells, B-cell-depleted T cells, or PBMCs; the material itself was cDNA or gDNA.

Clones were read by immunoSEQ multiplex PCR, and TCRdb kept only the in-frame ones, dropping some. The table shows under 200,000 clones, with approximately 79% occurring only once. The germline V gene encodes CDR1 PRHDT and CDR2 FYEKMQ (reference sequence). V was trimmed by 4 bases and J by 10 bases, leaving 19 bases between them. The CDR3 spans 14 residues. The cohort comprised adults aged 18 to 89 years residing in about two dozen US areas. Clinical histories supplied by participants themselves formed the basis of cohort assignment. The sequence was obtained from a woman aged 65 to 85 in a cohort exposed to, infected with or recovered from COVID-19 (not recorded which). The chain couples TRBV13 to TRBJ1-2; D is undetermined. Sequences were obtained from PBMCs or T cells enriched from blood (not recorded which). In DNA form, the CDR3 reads TGTGCCAGCAGCTCCCAGGTGGCGCTCAGAATCTACACCTTC. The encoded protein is CASSSQVALRIYTF.